What follows are 17 T cell receptor beta chains derived from one specimen sequenced in a study of patients and donors after allogeneic stem cell transplantation (dated by TCRdb to about 2020). The protocol used for the library was RT-PCR. Sequencing was performed on a NextSeq 550. TCRdb reprocessing: public reads trimmed at Q25 with fastp, clones called with MiXCR, in-frame beta chains kept. Duplicate CDR3 protein sequences are folded into a single record with the most common DNA and genes. The sample includes about 200,000 distinct CDR3 sequences, with more than 35% observed a single time. About 33% of the sample lies in the top ten. Input material: blood, either unsorted or a sorted T cell fraction (not recorded which). Every receptor here comes from a human donor who was either an allogeneic HSCT recipient or a stem cell or donor lymphocyte infusion donor (not recorded which). It is not recorded whose cells these are; they may come from a transplant donor.

The V and J genes are TRBV9 and TRBJ2-1, with D uncertain. The CDR3 has 15 residues. The germline V and J ends were trimmed by 4 bases and 7 bases, with 18 bases remaining between them. From germline, CDR1 is SGDLS and CDR2 YYNGEE. DNA for the CDR3: TGTGCCAGCAGCACCTCCCTTGGGGTGCGGAATGAGCAGTTCTTC. Translating it yields CASSTSLGVRNEQFF.

The chain uses TRBV29-1 and TRBJ2-7, with unresolved D. The germline V gene has CDR1 SQVTM and CDR2 ANQGSEA. V dropped 3 bases and J dropped 0 bases, with 12 bases sitting between them. There are 14 residues in the CDR3. The CDR3 coding sequence is TGCAGCGTTGATGGTGAAGGGTCCTCCTACGAGCAGTACTTC. Amino acid sequence: CSVDGEGSSYEQYF.

Written as DNA, the CDR3 is TGCAGTTGGGACTCTTACAATGAGCAGTTCTTC. Protein sequence: CSWDSYNEQFF. V is TRBV20-1 and J is TRBJ2-1; perhaps TRBD2 as D (6 bases). V was cut by 8 bases and J by 4 bases, with 9 bases left in between. Germline V lookup: CDR1 DFQATT, CDR2 SNEGSKA (reference sequence). There are 11 residues in the CDR3.

The V and J genes are TRBV6-5 and TRBJ1-2; D perhaps matches TRBD1 (5 bases). V was shortened by 10 bases and J by 8 bases, with 17 bases between the two germline ends. The germline V gene encodes CDR1 MNHEY and CDR2 SVGAGI. This CDR3 contains 12 residues. DNA of the CDR3: TGTGCCACTTTCAGGGAACCCCCCGGCTACACCTTC. Translating gives CATFREPPGYTF.

This clonotype occurred a few times. Written as DNA, the CDR3 is TGCAGTGCAAACAGGGCGGGTCAGCCCCAGCATTTT. The encoded protein is CSANRAGQPQHF. V is TRBV20-1 and J is TRBJ1-5; weak D call: TRBD1 (6 bases). Germline V gene lookup returns CDR1 DFQATT and CDR2 SNEGSKA (reference sequence). This CDR3 region has 12 residues. Trimming removed 6 bases at V and 6 bases at J, with 12 bases between.

The chain joins TRBV10-3 to TRBJ2-7; 10 nucleotides match TRBD2. Trimming took 11 bases from V and 1 from J; bases not matched to a gene: 5. This CDR3 is 13 amino acids long. Germline V gene lookup returns CDR1 ENHRY and CDR2 SYGVKD. CDR3 sequence (DNA): TGTGCCTCCGGACTAGCGGCTTCCTACGAGCAGTACTTC. Translating it yields CASGLAASYEQYF.

The chain employs TRBV11-2 and TRBJ1-1; D possibly corresponds to TRBD1 (6 bases). Trimming removed 5 bases at V and 3 bases at J, with 13 bases between. The CDR3 has 14 residues. In germline, CDR1 is SGHAT, CDR2 FQNNGV. The CDR3 coding sequence is TGTGCCAGCAGCCCGCCCAACAGGGACACTGAAGCTTTCTTT. Protein sequence: CASSPPNRDTEAFF.

The CDR3 DNA reads as TGCGCCAGCAGCTTATTTCAGAACACCGGGGAGCTGTTTTTT. It codes for CASSLFQNTGELFF. This chain links TRBV5-1 with TRBJ2-2; D gene uncertain. The CDR3 is 14 amino acids. The ends were cut back, 2 bases at V and 1 base at J, with 6 bases in the middle. The germline V gene has CDR1 SGHRS and CDR2 YFSETQ.

The gene calls are TRBV29-1 and TRBJ1-1, with D hard to call. V gave up 4 bases and J gave up 2 bases, with 8 bases separating them. Germline CDR1 SQVTM, CDR2 ANQGSEA. CDR3 length: 12 amino acids. The CDR3 loop is CSVGVLNTEAFF. CDR3 sequence (DNA): TGCAGCGTTGGGGTGCTTAACACTGAAGCTTTCTTT.

The chain couples TRBV28 to TRBJ1-5; no clear D gene. Germline V gene sequence: CDR1 MDHEN, CDR2 SYDVKM. Deletions cut 3 bases from V and 7 bases from J, with 10 bases between. The CDR3 is made up of 13 amino acids. The CDR3, as DNA: TGTGCCAGCAGTTTCCCCTCCTCACAGCCCCAGCATTTT. Its translation: CASSFPSSQPQHF.

This clonotype was found a few times. J is TRBJ2-1 and V is TRBV13; TRBD2 aligns across 7 bases. The trim removed 5 bases at V and 4 bases at J, leaving 8 bases unmatched. The CDR3 sequence is 15 residues long. Germline assignment: CDR1 PRHDT and CDR2 FYEKMQ (reference sequence). The CDR3 sequence is CASSTTSSRYNEQFF. The CDR3, as DNA: TGTGCCAGCAGCACGACTAGCAGTCGTTACAATGAGCAGTTCTTC.

The sample holds a few counts of this clonotype. The V and J genes are TRBV5-1 and TRBJ1-4, with TRBD1 as a possible D gene (5 bases). The germline V and J ends were trimmed by 1 base and 8 bases, with 12 bases remaining between them. This CDR3 has 14 amino acids. Germline V gene sequence: CDR1 SGHRS, CDR2 YFSETQ. DNA for the CDR3: TGCGCCAGCAGCTTGTCATATTCAGGGGAAAAACTGTTTTTT. Translating gives CASSLSYSGEKLFF.

The chain uses TRBV19 and TRBJ1-5; 7 bases map to TRBD1. The CDR3 consists of 13 residues. V lost 6 bases and J lost 5; bases outside the gene matches: 4. The germline V gene encodes CDR1 LNHDA and CDR2 SQIVND (reference sequence). DNA of the CDR3: TGTGCCAGTAGCAAGGACAGGCATCAGCCCCAGCATTTT. Its translation is CASSKDRHQPQHF.

The chain couples TRBV12-3 or TRBV12-4 to TRBJ2-1; no reliable D call. V was clipped by 6 bases and J by 2 bases, with 8 bases between them. The CDR3 length is 13 residues. CDR3 sequence: CASRSPAYNEQFF. The CDR3 DNA follows: TGTGCCAGCAGGTCCCCCGCCTACAATGAGCAGTTCTTC.

The chain recombines TRBV29-1 with TRBJ1-2; a weak D match, TRBD1 (6 bases). This CDR3 has 12 amino acids. V lost 3 bases to trimming and J lost 4 bases, with 9 bases between them. CDR1 and CDR2 from the germline V gene are SQVTM and ANQGSEA. The chain's CDR3 is CSVEGGAYGYTF. The CDR3 DNA reads TGCAGCGTTGAGGGGGGGGCCTATGGCTACACCTTC.

This chain uses TRBV27 with TRBJ1-4; D remains unclear. V lost 6 bases to trimming and J lost 4 bases, with 3 bases between them. There are 11 residues in the CDR3. Germline V gene lookup returns CDR1 MNHEY and CDR2 SMNVEV (reference sequence). The CDR3 reads CASRRNEKLFF. CDR3 nucleotide sequence: TGTGCCAGCAGACGTAATGAAAAACTGTTTTTT.

This clonotype has more than one count but fewer than ten. The CDR3 is CASSQDEGRAEKLFF. In DNA, the CDR3 is TGTGCCAGCAGCCAAGATGAGGGGAGGGCAGAAAAACTGTTTTTT. V gene TRBV3-1 combines with J gene TRBJ1-4, with D perhaps TRBD1 (5 bases). V was trimmed by 0 bases and J by 8 bases, leaving 13 bases between them. This CDR3 is built from 15 residues. Germline V CDR1 and CDR2: LGHDT, YNNKEL (reference sequence).